This T cell receptor (beta chain) was observed in a study of T cells in Graves' hyperthyroidism and ophthalmopathy. Study-wide context: Peripheral blood specimens were obtained at initial diagnosis, prior to any treatment. Whole-study results and caveats: Most thyroid-expanded clonotypes above 0.001 were also found in blood.

As for this clonotype: The target antigen is unknown. A read error may explain this, as a much larger clone is one base away.

It was RNA transcripts that yielded the amplified TCR beta CDR3 regions. TCR CDR3 regions were first amplified by RT-PCR with HTBI primers. TCRdb reanalysed the multiplex PCR reads using MiXCR and keeps one entry per CDR3 protein. The sample holds 730,000 or so distinct CDR3 sequences, 18% seen once. This CDR3 is 14 amino acids long. Germline V gene data show CDR1 as SGHDN and CDR2 as FVKESK. V lost 2 bases and J 0 bases, leaving 2 bases between the germline ends. Blood was obtained at the first hyperthyroidism diagnosis, which preceded any ophthalmopathy symptoms. Source material for PBMCs was less than 12 ml fresh peripheral blood.

The specimen was blood. The rearrangement uses TRBV14 and TRBJ2-6, with unresolved D. This clonotype originated in a woman in her forties or fifties with Graves' hyperthyroidism that later progressed to Graves' ophthalmopathy. CDR3 sequence reads: CASSQLSGANVLTF. The CDR3 nucleotides read TGTGCCAGCAGCCAACTCTCTGGGGCCAACGTCCTGACTTTC.